Below are 23 T cell receptor beta chains sequenced from a single sample in a study of blood T cell repertoires in COVID-19. Profiling relied on immunoSEQ multiplex PCR, and the TCRdb table lists in-frame clones only, not all of them. This table has approximately 350,000 clones, about 90% appearing once. Source material: PBMCs or T cells enriched from blood (not recorded which). All receptors come from a woman aged 25 to 45 who had recovered from COVID-19.

The chain carries TRBV19 and TRBJ1-5; the match to TRBD1 covers 9 bases. V dropped 8 bases and J dropped 0; count of bases not matched to a gene: 5. Per the germline V gene, CDR1 is LNHDA and CDR2 is SQIVND (reference sequence). The length of the CDR3 is 15 residues. The CDR3 loop reads CASGRDRDSNQPQHF. In DNA, the CDR3 is TGTGCCAGTGGCCGGGACAGGGATAGCAATCAGCCCCAGCATTTT.

The chain employs TRBV5-1 and TRBJ2-3; D is perhaps TRBD1 (5 bases). V lost 3 bases, J lost 2 bases, and 19 bases lay in between. The CDR3 is 17 residues long. Per the germline V gene, CDR1 is SGHRS and CDR2 is YFSETQ. The CDR3 region has the DNA TGCGCCAGCAGCTGGTTTCAGGGCACGCCACCCACAGATACGCAGTATTTT. Amino acid sequence: CASSWFQGTPPTDTQYF.

The chain couples TRBV12-5 to TRBJ1-1, with no clear D. The germline V and J ends were trimmed by 0 bases and 5 bases, with 10 bases remaining between them. The CDR3 contains 14 residues. Germline V gene lookup returns CDR1 LGHNT and CDR2 FRNRAP. CDR3 nucleotides: TGTGCTAGTGGTTTGGTAGGCAGAGGGACTGAAGCTTTCTTT. This encodes CASGLVGRGTEAFF.

The chain recombines TRBV27 with TRBJ1-4, with D perhaps TRBD1 (5 bases). Trimming left V 6 bases short and J 4 bases short, with 15 bases between. Germline lookup yields CDR1 MNHEY and CDR2 SMNVEV (reference sequence). The CDR3 contains 15 residues. In nucleotides, the CDR3 is TGTGCCAGCAGCCCCAGGAGACAGTTTAATGAAAAACTGTTTTTT. Protein product: CASSPRRQFNEKLFF.

V usage is TRBV4-1 and J usage is TRBJ1-6; D is uncertain. The germline V gene encodes CDR1 MGHRA and CDR2 YSYEKL. The CDR3 runs to 13 residues. Deletions cut 3 bases from V and 12 bases from J, with 12 bases between. The CDR3 DNA reads as TGCGCCAGCAGCCAGGAGGCTTTGGGACCCCTCCACTTT. It specifies CASSQEALGPLHF.

CDR3 sequence: CASSYRAGGQPQHF. Here the CDR3 DNA reads TGTGCCAGCAGTTATAGGGCAGGGGGCCAGCCCCAGCATTTT. This chain links TRBV6-2 or TRBV6-3 with TRBJ1-5, with 8 bases identical to TRBD1. The length of the CDR3 is 14 residues. The V and J ends lost 3 bases and 7 bases, in that order; junction bases with no gene match: 5. The germline gives CDR1 MNHEY, CDR2 SVGEGT.

CDR3 nucleotides: TGTGCCAGCAGTGAATCTTCCCATGGGACAGCCTTCACAGATACGCAGTATTTT. Translated, it gives CASSESSHGTAFTDTQYF. V usage is TRBV25-1 and J usage is TRBJ2-3; 7 bases fit TRBD1. The V gene end was trimmed by 1 base and the J gene end by 2 bases; junction bases not matched to a gene: 12. Germline CDR1 is MGHDK and CDR2 is SYGVNS. CDR3 length: 18 residues.

This chain connects TRBV7-8 to TRBJ1-1, with 10 bases fitting TRBD1. The CDR3 is 16 residues long. The ends lost 1 base at V and 4 bases at J; junction bases unmatched: 6. Per germline, CDR1 SGHVS and CDR2 FQNEAQ. The CDR3 coding sequence is TGTGCCAGCAGCTTAGGGTGGGGGGACAGGGGCACTGAAGCTTTCTTT. It yields the protein CASSLGWGDRGTEAFF.

This chain connects TRBV4-2 to TRBJ1-1; tentatively, D is TRBD1 (5 bases). With 4 bases removed from V and 0 bases from J, the gap between germline ends came to 12 bases. Germline CDR1 and CDR2: LGHNA and YNFKEQ. This CDR3 has 15 residues. CDR3 region: CASSRPTDVNTEAFF. CDR3 nucleotides: TGTGCCAGCAGCCGCCCGACAGATGTGAACACTGAAGCTTTCTTT.

V usage is TRBV29-1 and J usage is TRBJ2-7; D perhaps matches TRBD2 (6 bases). CDR3 length: 12 amino acids. V lost 7 bases and J lost 0, with 10 bases in between. CDR1 is SQVTM, CDR2 ANQGSEA, per germline. CDR3 amino acids: CSGGTHSYEQYF. In DNA form, the CDR3 reads TGCAGCGGCGGGACTCACTCCTACGAGCAGTACTTC.

This clone has a single count. The rearrangement joins TRBV5-1 to TRBJ1-2; D might be TRBD1 (5 bases). This CDR3 is built from 17 residues. V was trimmed by 3 bases and J by 0 bases, leaving 18 bases between them. Germline CDR1 SGHRS, CDR2 YFSETQ. CDR3 loop: CASSSTPTGVTNYGYTF. The DNA of the CDR3 is TGCGCCAGCAGCTCCACACCTACAGGCGTTACTAACTATGGCTACACCTTC.

The J gene is TRBJ1-3, the V gene TRBV20-1; D unclear. Germline values: CDR1 DFQATT, CDR2 SNEGSKA (reference sequence). This CDR3 region has 11 residues. V lost 1 base to trimming and J lost 6 bases, with 4 bases between them. CDR3 DNA sequence: TGCAGTGCTAGAGTCCAAAACACCATATATTTT. It encodes CSARVQNTIYF.

The rearrangement uses TRBV5-1 and TRBJ2-5, with 7 nucleotides matching TRBD2. The CDR3 runs 16 residues. J was trimmed by 4 bases and V by 4 bases; bases with no gene match: 13. CDR1 and CDR2 from the germline V gene are SGHRS and YFSETQ. DNA of the CDR3: TGCGCCAGCAGCCCCCTCGGGGCGCCGGGGGGAGAGACCCAGTACTTC. It encodes CASSPLGAPGGETQYF.

This clone was seen a few times. V is TRBV13 and J is TRBJ2-6; tentative D call: TRBD2 (6 bases). The CDR3 is made up of 16 amino acids. Per the germline V gene, CDR1 is PRHDT and CDR2 is FYEKMQ (reference sequence). V lost 1 base and J lost 0, with 7 bases in between. Written as DNA, the CDR3 is TGTGCCAGCAGCTTAGTGGGGGGCTCTGGGGCCAACGTCCTGACTTTC. It yields the protein CASSLVGGSGANVLTF. The whole variable domain, remainder taken from reference TRBV13 and TRBJ2-6, is AAGVIQSPRHLIKEKRETATLKCYPIPRHDTVYWYQQGPGQDPQFLISFYEKMQSDKGSIPDRFSAQQFSDYHSELNMSSLELGDSALYFCASSLVGGSGANVLTFGAGSRLTVL.

This clone was found once. The chain has TRBV4-1 and TRBJ1-5; the D gene is possibly TRBD1 (5 bases). V dropped 1 base and J dropped 8 bases, with 15 bases sitting between them. This CDR3 contains 15 residues. Germline CDR1 is MGHRA and CDR2 is YSYEKL. CDR3 region: CASSQGGRDYEPQHF. In nucleotides, the CDR3 is TGCGCCAGCAGCCAAGGCGGCAGGGATTACGAGCCCCAGCATTTT.

The V call is TRBV6-5, the J call TRBJ1-2; TRBD1 matches at 7 bases. V lost 6 bases and J lost 4; bases outside the gene matches: 5. Germline V gene lookup returns CDR1 MNHEY and CDR2 SVGAGI. The CDR3 runs 13 residues. CDR3 sequence reads: CASSSSGGYGYTF. CDR3 DNA: TGTGCCAGCAGCTCGTCAGGGGGCTATGGCTACACCTTC.

This clone appeared a single time. The chain combines TRBV7-2 with TRBJ1-3; D gene uncertain. Trimming pared 4 bases from V and 0 bases from J, leaving 19 bases between. The V gene's germline CDR1 is SGHTA and CDR2 FQGNSA. This CDR3 has 18 residues. The CDR3 here is CASSSEGRTYFSGNTIYF. CDR3 bases: TGTGCCAGCAGCTCGGAGGGCCGTACCTACTTCTCTGGAAACACCATATATTTT. Complete variable domain (other parts from reference TRBV7-2 and TRBJ1-3): GAGVSQSPSNKVTEKGKDVELRCDPISGHTALYWYRQSLGQGLEFLIYFQGNSAPDKSGLPSDRFSAERTGGSVSTLTIQRTQQEDSAVYLCASSSEGRTYFSGNTIYFGEGSWLTVV.

The chain recombines TRBV27 with TRBJ1-1; D is perhaps TRBD1 (5 bases). With 6 bases removed from V and 0 bases from J, the gap between germline ends came to 11 bases. The CDR3 runs 14 residues. Germline lookup yields CDR1 MNHEY and CDR2 SMNVEV (reference sequence). CDR3 in DNA: TGTGCCAGCAGGCAGGGATGGGTGAACACTGAAGCTTTCTTT. As protein: CASRQGWVNTEAFF.

As DNA, the CDR3 is TGTGCCAGCAGTTACTCGAGAATCCGGGCGGGGTACGAGCAGTACTTC. The encoded protein is CASSYSRIRAGYEQYF. V and J are TRBV6-5 and TRBJ2-7; D is possibly TRBD2 (6 bases). CDR3 size: 16 residues. With 0 bases removed from V and 4 bases from J, the gap between germline ends came to 16 bases. From germline, CDR1 is MNHEY and CDR2 SVGAGI.

The V gene is TRBV5-6, the J gene TRBJ2-5; no definite D call. The length of the CDR3 is 12 residues. The ends were cut back, 6 bases at V and 5 bases at J, with 11 bases in the middle. Germline assignment: CDR1 SGHDT and CDR2 YYEEEE. The CDR3 region has the DNA TGTGCCAGCACCACGGTTCGGGAGACCCAGTACTTC. Translated: CASTTVRETQYF. Supplemented by reference TRBV5-6 and TRBJ2-5, the full variable domain reads DAGVTQSPTHLIKTRGQQVTLRCSPKSGHDTVSWYQQALGQGPQFIFQYYEEEERQRGNFPDRFSGHQFPNYSSELNVNALLLGDSALYLCASTTVRETQYFGPGTRLLVL.

V is TRBV27 and J is TRBJ2-7, with 10 bases aligning to TRBD1. This CDR3 is 15 amino acids long. Germline trimming cut 4 bases from V and 5 bases from J; bases unmatched to any gene: 8. Germline CDR1 MNHEY, CDR2 SMNVEV (reference sequence). CDR3 sequence reads: CASSYSGTGVNEQYF. The CDR3 DNA reads as TGTGCCAGCAGTTACTCCGGGACAGGGGTCAACGAGCAGTACTTC.

The chain combines TRBV18 with TRBJ2-1; D gene unclear. The CDR3 extends over 14 amino acids. Germline CDR1 is KGHSH and CDR2 is LQKENI. Trimming shortened V by 3 bases and J by 4 bases, and 10 bases separated the two germline ends. CDR3 DNA: TGTGCCAGCTCACCGTCCTACTCTTACAATGAGCAGTTCTTC. Translation gives CASSPSYSYNEQFF.

This chain joins TRBV7-2 and TRBJ2-1; a possible D gene is TRBD2 (6 bases). Trimming took off 3 bases at V and 4 bases at J, with 16 bases between the two ends. The length of the CDR3 is 16 residues. CDR1 and CDR2 from the germline V gene are SGHTA and FQGNSA. CDR3 protein: CASSFQGVGLYNEQFF. As DNA, the CDR3 is TGTGCCAGCAGCTTCCAAGGGGTCGGACTATACAATGAGCAGTTCTTC.